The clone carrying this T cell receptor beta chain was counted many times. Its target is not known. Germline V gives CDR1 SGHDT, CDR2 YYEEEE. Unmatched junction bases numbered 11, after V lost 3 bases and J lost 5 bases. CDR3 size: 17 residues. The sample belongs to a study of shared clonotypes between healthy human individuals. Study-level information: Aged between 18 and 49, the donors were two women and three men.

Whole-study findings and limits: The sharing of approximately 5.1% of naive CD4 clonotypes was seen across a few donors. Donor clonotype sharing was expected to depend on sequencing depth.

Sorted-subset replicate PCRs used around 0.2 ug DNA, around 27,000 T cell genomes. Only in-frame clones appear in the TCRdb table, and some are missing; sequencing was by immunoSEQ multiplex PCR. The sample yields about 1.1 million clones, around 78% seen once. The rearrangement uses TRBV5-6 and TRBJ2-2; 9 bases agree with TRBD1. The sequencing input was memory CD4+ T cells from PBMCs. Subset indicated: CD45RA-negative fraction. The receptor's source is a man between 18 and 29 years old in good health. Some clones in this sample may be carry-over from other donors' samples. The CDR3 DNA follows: TGTGCCAGCAGCTCCCGTTTTACAGGGGGCGGTACCGGGGAGCTGTTTTTT. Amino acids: CASSSRFTGGGTGELFF.